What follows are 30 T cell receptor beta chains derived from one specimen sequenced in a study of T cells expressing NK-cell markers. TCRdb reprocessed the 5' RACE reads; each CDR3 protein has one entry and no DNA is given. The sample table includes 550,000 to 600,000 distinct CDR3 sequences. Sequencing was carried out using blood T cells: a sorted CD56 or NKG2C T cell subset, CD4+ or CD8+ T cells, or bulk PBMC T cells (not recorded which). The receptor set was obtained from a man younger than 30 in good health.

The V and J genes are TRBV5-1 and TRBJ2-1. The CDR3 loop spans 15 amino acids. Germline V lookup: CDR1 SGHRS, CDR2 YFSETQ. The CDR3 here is CASSRPSSSYNEQFF.

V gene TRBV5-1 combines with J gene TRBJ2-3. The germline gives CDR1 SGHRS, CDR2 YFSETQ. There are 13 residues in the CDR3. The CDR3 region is CASSAAGGDTQYF.

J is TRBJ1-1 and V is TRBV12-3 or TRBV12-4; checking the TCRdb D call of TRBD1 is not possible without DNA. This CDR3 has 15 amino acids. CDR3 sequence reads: CASSSENRGPAEAFF.

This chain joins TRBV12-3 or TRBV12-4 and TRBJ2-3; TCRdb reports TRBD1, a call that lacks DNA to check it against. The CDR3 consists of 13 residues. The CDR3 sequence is CASRLAVRGAQYF.

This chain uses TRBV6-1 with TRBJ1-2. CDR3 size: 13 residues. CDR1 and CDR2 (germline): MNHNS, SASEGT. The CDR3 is CASSEHGSRGYTF.

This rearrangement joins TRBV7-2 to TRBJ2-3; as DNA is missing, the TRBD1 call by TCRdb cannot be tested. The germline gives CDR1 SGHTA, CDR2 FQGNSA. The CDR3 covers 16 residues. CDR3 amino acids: CASSLEGQGAVDTQYF.

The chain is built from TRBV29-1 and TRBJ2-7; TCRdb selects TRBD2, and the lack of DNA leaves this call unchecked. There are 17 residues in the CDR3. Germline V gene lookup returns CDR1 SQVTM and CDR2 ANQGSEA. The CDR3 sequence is CSVVKGVGRVTYYEQYF.

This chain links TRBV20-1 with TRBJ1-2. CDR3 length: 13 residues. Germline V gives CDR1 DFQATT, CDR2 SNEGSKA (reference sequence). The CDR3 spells CSARRIANYGYTF.

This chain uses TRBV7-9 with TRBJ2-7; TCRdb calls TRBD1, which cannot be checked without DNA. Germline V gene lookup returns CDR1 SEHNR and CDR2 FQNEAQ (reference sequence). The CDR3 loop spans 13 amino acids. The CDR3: CASSSRGSHEQYF.

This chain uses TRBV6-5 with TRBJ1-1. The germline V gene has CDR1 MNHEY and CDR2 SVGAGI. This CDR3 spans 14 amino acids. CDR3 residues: CASIGLGLNTEAFF.

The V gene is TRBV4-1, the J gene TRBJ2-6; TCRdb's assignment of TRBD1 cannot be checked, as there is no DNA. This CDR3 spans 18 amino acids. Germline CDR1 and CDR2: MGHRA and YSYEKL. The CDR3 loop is CASSQGPGQSSGANVLTF.

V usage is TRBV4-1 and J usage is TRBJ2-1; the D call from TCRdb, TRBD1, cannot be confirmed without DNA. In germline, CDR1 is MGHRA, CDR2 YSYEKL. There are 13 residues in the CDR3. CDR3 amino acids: CASSQDPGNEQFF.

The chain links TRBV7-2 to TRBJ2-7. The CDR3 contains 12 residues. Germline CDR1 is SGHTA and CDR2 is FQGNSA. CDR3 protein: CASSTLRYEQYF.

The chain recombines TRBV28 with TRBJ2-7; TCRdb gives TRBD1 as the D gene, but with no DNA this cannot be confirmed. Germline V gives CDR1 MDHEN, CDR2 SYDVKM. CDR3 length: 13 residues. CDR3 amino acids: CASSPPTDRAAYF.

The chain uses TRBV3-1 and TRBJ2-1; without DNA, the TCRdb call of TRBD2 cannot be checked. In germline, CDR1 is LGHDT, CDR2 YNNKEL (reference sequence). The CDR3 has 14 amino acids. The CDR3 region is CASRGTSGRSEQFF.

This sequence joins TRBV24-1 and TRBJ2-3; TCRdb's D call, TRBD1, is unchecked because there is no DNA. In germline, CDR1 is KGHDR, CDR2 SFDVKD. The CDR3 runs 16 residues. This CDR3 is CATSDSAGGGTDTQYF.

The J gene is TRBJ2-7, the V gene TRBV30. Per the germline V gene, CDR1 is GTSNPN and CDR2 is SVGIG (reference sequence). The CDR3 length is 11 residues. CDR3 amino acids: CAWSVSSEQYF.

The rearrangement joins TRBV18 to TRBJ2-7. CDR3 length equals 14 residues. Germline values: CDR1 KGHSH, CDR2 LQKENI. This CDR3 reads CASSPTGGAHEQYF.

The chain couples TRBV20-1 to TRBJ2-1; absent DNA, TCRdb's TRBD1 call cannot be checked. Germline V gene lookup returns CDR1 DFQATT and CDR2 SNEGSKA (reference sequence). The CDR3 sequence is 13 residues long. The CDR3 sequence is CSARVHGQLKQFF.

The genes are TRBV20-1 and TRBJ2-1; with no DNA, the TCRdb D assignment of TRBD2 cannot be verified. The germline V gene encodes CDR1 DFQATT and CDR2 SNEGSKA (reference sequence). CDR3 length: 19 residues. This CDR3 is CSARGPASFLASSYNEQFF.

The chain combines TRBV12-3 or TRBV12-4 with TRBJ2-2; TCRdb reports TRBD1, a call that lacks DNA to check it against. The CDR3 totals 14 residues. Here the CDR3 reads CASAGSLRPGELFF.

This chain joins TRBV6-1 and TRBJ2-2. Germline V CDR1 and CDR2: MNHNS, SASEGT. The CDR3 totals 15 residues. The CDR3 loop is CASTRGGGDTGELFF.

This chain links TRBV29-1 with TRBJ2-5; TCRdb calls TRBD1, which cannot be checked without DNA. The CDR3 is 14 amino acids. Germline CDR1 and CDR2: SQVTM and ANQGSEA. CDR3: CSVAQDRGFETQYF.

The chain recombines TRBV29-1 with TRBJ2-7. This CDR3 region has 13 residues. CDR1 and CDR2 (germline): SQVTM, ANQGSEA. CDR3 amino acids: CSVEDRPSYEQYF.

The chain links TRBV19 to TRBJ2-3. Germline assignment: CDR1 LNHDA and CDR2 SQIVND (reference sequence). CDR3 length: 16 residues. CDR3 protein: CASSIGRQTDTDTQYF.

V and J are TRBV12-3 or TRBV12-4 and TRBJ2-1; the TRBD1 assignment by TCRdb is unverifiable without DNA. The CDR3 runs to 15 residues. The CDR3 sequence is CAIRGGQSNYNEQFF.

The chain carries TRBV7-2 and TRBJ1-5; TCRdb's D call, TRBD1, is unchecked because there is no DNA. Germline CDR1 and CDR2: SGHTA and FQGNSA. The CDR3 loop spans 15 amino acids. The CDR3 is CASSPTGTGNQPQHF.

Here the CDR3 reads CATQELAGGTEAFF. The chain has TRBV12-3 or TRBV12-4 and TRBJ1-1; TCRdb indicates TRBD1, and absent DNA this call remains unverified. The CDR3 has 14 amino acids.

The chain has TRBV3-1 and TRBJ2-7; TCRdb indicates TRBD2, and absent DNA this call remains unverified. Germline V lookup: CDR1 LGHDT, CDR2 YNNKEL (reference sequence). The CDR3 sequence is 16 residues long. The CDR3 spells CASSQPSELGSYEQYF.

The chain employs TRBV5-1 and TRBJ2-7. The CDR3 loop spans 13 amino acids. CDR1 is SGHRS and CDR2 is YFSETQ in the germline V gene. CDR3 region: CASSSQSPYEQYF.